This T cell receptor (beta chain) was identified in a study of T-cell reconstitution after alpha-beta-depleted transplantation in children. This clonotype has at least ten counts. Preparing the TCRbeta library involved the use of unique molecular identifiers. TCRdb recomputed calls from the PCR reads with MiXCR, one row per CDR3 protein. The repertoire holds 240,000 or so distinct CDR3 sequences, with roughly 8.2% as singletons. Germline CDR1 is SGHRS and CDR2 is YFSETQ. V lost 1 base, J lost 1 base, and 8 bases lay in between. The CDR3 length is 14 residues. The J gene is TRBJ1-2, the V gene TRBV5-1; D unclear. The receptor comes from a male patient under 18 who had a stem cell transplant for acute lymphoblastic leukemia, so the T cells may come from the graft donor. Specimen: PBMCs, mostly from graft donor cells, collected 180 days after TCRalphabeta/CD19-depleted stem cell transplant. CDR3 nucleotides: TGCGCCAGCAGCTTGTCAACAGTTAACTATGGCTACACCTTC. This encodes CASSLSTVNYGYTF.